This T cell receptor beta chain was identified during a study of patients and donors after allogeneic stem cell transplantation. One entry per CDR3 protein results from TCRdb running MiXCR on the RT-PCR reads. The sample includes 70,000 or so distinct CDR3 sequences, more than 20% of them seen just once. This CDR3 is 14 amino acids long. About this clonotype: An end of the junction does not agree with germline; a read error may underlie this.

The origin of this receptor is a human donor who was either an allogeneic HSCT recipient or a stem cell or donor lymphocyte infusion donor (not recorded which). It is not recorded whose cells these are; they may come from a transplant donor. V usage is TRBV12-3 or TRBV12-4 and J usage is TRBJ1-6; 8 bases align to TRBD1. The sample comprised blood, either unsorted or a sorted T cell fraction (not recorded which). CDR3 sequence reads: CSSTPDRDGSPLHF. CDR3 bases: TGTTCCAGCACCCCGGACAGGGATGGATCACCCCTCCACTTT.